This T cell receptor beta chain was captured by sequencing in a study of Tregs in tolerant kidney transplant recipients. The table came from immunoSEQ multiplex PCR; TCRdb's copy has only in-frame clones and leaves some out. This repertoire shows about 100,000 clones, roughly 93% found once; its top ten account for under 2%. Recipients received nonmyeloablative bone marrow transplants from related graft donors, with transient mixed chimerism. This clone has a handful of counts. The material sequenced was CD4+ T cells from blood (PBMCs), taken 12 months after the transplant. The clonotype was recovered from a human patient who received a combined kidney and bone marrow transplant. Some T cells may trace back to the graft donor.

The CDR3: CASSYTSGVGTF. The DNA for the CDR3 is TGTGCCAGTAGCTACACGTCAGGGGTCGGCACCTTC. The gene calls are TRBV19 and TRBJ1-2; D is possibly TRBD1 (6 bases). The CDR3 loop spans 12 amino acids. Germline values: CDR1 LNHDA, CDR2 SQIVND (reference sequence). Deletions cut 6 bases from V and 13 bases from J, with 18 bases between.